Presented here are 18 T cell receptor beta chains from one specimen sequenced in a study of CD8 T cells in Susac syndrome. RNA in amounts of roughly 0.5 to 1 ug was reverse transcribed with random hexamers. MiXCR, applied by TCRdb to the immunoSEQ multiplex PCR reads, yields one record per CDR3 protein. The table has under 200,000 distinct CDR3 sequences, 90% to 95% seen once. The source material was CD4+ T cells from PBMCs. The receptor source for this set is a human donor in good health.

The chain has TRBV9 and TRBJ2-1; weak D call: TRBD2 (5 bases). V was cut by 4 bases and J by 0 bases, with 11 bases left in between. The CDR3 has 15 residues. Looked up from germline, CDR1 is SGDLS and CDR2 is YYNGEE. The CDR3 sequence: CASSTIRDSYNEQFF. CDR3 nucleotide sequence: TGTGCCAGCAGCACCATCCGGGACTCCTACAATGAGCAGTTCTTC.

The rearrangement joins TRBV3-1 to TRBJ2-3; 13 nucleotides align to TRBD2. After removal of 5 bases from V and 7 bases from J, the junction contained 9 bases not matched to a gene. Germline values: CDR1 LGHDT, CDR2 YNNKEL (reference sequence). This CDR3 is 16 amino acids long. CDR3 coding DNA: TGTGCCAGCAGCTTCGGGACTAGCGGGATCCGGTATACGCAGTATTTT. It translates to CASSFGTSGIRYTQYF.

The V gene is TRBV7-2, the J gene TRBJ2-5, with 9 bases that match TRBD2. The CDR3 extends over 16 amino acids. With V trimmed by 7 bases and J by 5 bases, 14 bases remained unmatched. CDR1 and CDR2 (germline): SGHTA, FQGNSA. DNA of the CDR3: TGTGCCAGCACCCATGCGGCGGGACTAGCTGTCGAGACCCAGTACTTC. It is translated as CASTHAAGLAVETQYF.

The chain joins TRBV20-1 to TRBJ2-5, with unresolved D. CDR3 length: 13 amino acids. Germline values: CDR1 DFQATT, CDR2 SNEGSKA (reference sequence). Trimming removed 2 bases from V and 5 bases from J, with 12 bases in between. The CDR3 DNA reads TGCAGTGCTAGATTAGTTGAAGGCGAGACCCAGTACTTC. Its protein product is CSARLVEGETQYF.

The V call is TRBV7-6, the J call TRBJ2-3; D ambiguous. V was pared by 2 bases and J by 6 bases, with 12 bases between. Germline CDR1 is SGHVS and CDR2 is FNYEAQ. The CDR3 is 14 amino acids. In DNA, the CDR3 is TGTGCCAGCAGCTTATCGGGTGCCGCCGATACGCAGTATTTT. Amino acids: CASSLSGAADTQYF.

J is TRBJ1-5 and V is TRBV3-1; 7 positions agree with TRBD1. The V and J ends lost 5 bases and 6 bases, in that order; junction bases with no gene match: 7. Germline CDR1 and CDR2: LGHDT and YNNKEL (reference sequence). CDR3 length: 14 amino acids. The CDR3 reads CASSKNRGGQPQHF. The CDR3 DNA reads TGTGCCAGCAGCAAAAACAGGGGTGGTCAGCCCCAGCATTTT.

This clonotype was seen once. J is TRBJ2-3 and V is TRBV24-1, with 9 bases matching TRBD1. Trimming cost V 4 bases and J 1 base; bases outside gene matches: 5. CDR1 and CDR2 (germline): KGHDR, SFDVKD. This CDR3 is 16 amino acids long. The CDR3 reads CATSEPQGARTDTQYF. The CDR3 DNA is TGTGCCACCAGTGAGCCACAGGGGGCCCGCACAGATACGCAGTATTTT.

This chain connects TRBV24-1 to TRBJ1-1; no firm D call. The germline V and J ends were trimmed by 5 bases and 0 bases, with 6 bases remaining between them. The V gene's germline CDR1 is KGHDR and CDR2 SFDVKD. This CDR3 comprises 13 residues. CDR3 coding DNA: TGTGCCACCAGTGCGGGCGTGAACACTGAAGCTTTCTTT. Residues: CATSAGVNTEAFF.

This clonotype was seen once. J is TRBJ2-6 and V is TRBV29-1; D ambiguous. Germline V gene data show CDR1 as SQVTM and CDR2 as ANQGSEA. The CDR3 totals 13 residues. With 4 bases removed from V and 0 bases from J, the gap between germline ends came to 4 bases. The CDR3 bases are TGCAGCGTTGGGTTCTCTGGGGCCAACGTCCTGACTTTC. Translation: CSVGFSGANVLTF.

The chain is built from TRBV4-3 and TRBJ2-2, with D perhaps TRBD2 (6 bases). The CDR3 consists of 18 residues. Germline assignment: CDR1 LGHNA and CDR2 YSLEER. Trimming removed 1 base from V and 2 bases from J, with 17 bases in between. DNA for the CDR3: TGCGCCAGCAGCCAAGCCCCACGCGGGGCGGAAAACACCGGGGAGCTGTTTTTT. Amino acid sequence: CASSQAPRGAENTGELFF.

CDR3 nucleotide sequence: TGTGCCAGCAGCCAACATGTGGGACCTTACGAGCAGTACGTC. It codes for CASSQHVGPYEQYV. The V call is TRBV3-1, the J call TRBJ2-7; D could derive from TRBD1 or TRBD2 (5 bases each). CDR1 is LGHDT, CDR2 YNNKEL, per germline (reference sequence). The CDR3 consists of 14 residues. V lost 2 bases and J lost 4, with 12 bases in between.

This chain links TRBV29-1 with TRBJ1-2; D call uncertain. The V gene's germline CDR1 is SQVTM and CDR2 ANQGSEA. V was trimmed by 4 bases and J by 0 bases, leaving 12 bases between them. This CDR3 has 14 residues. The CDR3 nucleotides read TGCAGCGTTGCCGGCGGGCCGGCTAACTATGGCTACACCTTC. It specifies CSVAGGPANYGYTF.

The table lists this clonotype with a count of one. The chain links TRBV29-1 to TRBJ1-1; D is possibly TRBD1 (6 bases). The CDR3 is made up of 12 amino acids. The V end was cut by 7 bases, the J end by 8 bases, with 17 bases between. Germline CDR1 is SQVTM and CDR2 is ANQGSEA. The CDR3 loop reads CSAYPPGGEAFF. The CDR3 nucleotides are TGCAGCGCTTACCCACCGGGGGGCGAAGCTTTCTTT.

The J gene is TRBJ1-1, the V gene TRBV7-9; D remains unclear. The CDR3 contains 15 residues. Germline values: CDR1 SEHNR, CDR2 FQNEAQ (reference sequence). Trimming removed 1 base at V and 3 bases at J, with 12 bases between. Here the CDR3 DNA reads TGTGCCAGCAGCTTAGTGTCCCAGGTGGACACTGAAGCTTTCTTT. It is translated as CASSLVSQVDTEAFF.

The gene calls are TRBV28 and TRBJ2-1; 11 bases fit TRBD2. J gave up 4 bases and V 4 bases, and 6 bases lay outside the gene matches. Per germline, CDR1 MDHEN and CDR2 SYDVKM. CDR3 size: 16 residues. The CDR3 reads CASSSLAGVVYNEQFF. The CDR3 DNA follows: TGTGCCAGCAGTTCACTAGCGGGAGTCGTATACAATGAGCAGTTCTTC.

This clonotype was detected once. The V and J genes are TRBV18 and TRBJ1-1; 7 bases are a match to TRBD1. V lost 0 bases and J lost 1; bases outside the gene matches: 11. Germline loops: CDR1 KGHSH, CDR2 LQKENI. This CDR3 is built from 18 residues. Here the CDR3 reads CASSPPAGRQGWNTEAFF. The CDR3 DNA is TGTGCCAGCTCACCACCGGCAGGTAGACAGGGTTGGAACACTGAAGCTTTCTTT.

The chain uses TRBV29-1 and TRBJ2-7, with unresolved D. Looked up from germline, CDR1 is SQVTM and CDR2 is ANQGSEA. The CDR3 runs to 12 residues. The ends were cut back, 4 bases at V and 7 bases at J, with 14 bases in the middle. CDR3: CSVGSQPREQYF. CDR3 bases: TGCAGCGTTGGATCGCAGCCGAGGGAGCAGTACTTC.

The CDR3 is CSARNAREVNEQFF. The DNA for the CDR3 is TGCAGTGCTAGAAATGCCAGGGAGGTGAATGAGCAGTTCTTC. This sequence joins TRBV20-1 and TRBJ2-1, with a tentative D call TRBD2 (6 bases). Germline V gene lookup returns CDR1 DFQATT and CDR2 SNEGSKA (reference sequence). The CDR3 runs 14 residues. V gave up 2 bases and J gave up 7 bases, with 15 bases separating them.